The clone carrying this T cell receptor beta chain was counted ten times or more. Its matching antigen is unknown. This sample was included in a study of spatial heterogeneity in lung cancer. Broader study findings: Counts of expanded alpha and beta TCRs within tumors tracked the tumor nonsynonymous mutation count.

Germline CDR1 is DFQATT and CDR2 is SNEGSKA (reference sequence). The CDR3 spans 12 residues. V was trimmed by 6 bases and J by 2 bases, leaving 8 bases between them. Time point specified: sample taken at primary tumor resection. Whole RNA, which was extracted from tumor, nontumor lung tissue or frozen PBMC, was sequenced without any cell sorting. Via MiXCR, TCRdb re-called the 5' RACE reads, giving one row per CDR3 protein. This table holds some 11,000 distinct CDR3 sequences, about 5.2% found once. This chain uses TRBV20-1 with TRBJ1-3, with unresolved D. Material: lung tumor tissue, obtained at surgery. This TCR came from a male donor with early-stage non-small cell lung cancer. The CDR3: CSARGPGNTIYF. The CDR3 coding sequence is TGCAGTGCCCGAGGGCCTGGAAACACCATATATTTT.